These T cell receptor beta chains were read from a single sample in a study of CD8 T cells in ankylosing spondylitis. MiXCR was run by TCRdb on the 5' RACE reads, yielding one entry per CDR3 protein. Of 700,000 or so distinct CDR3 sequences listed, 15% to 20% are singletons. The sequencing sample was made of blood, either unsorted or a sorted T cell fraction (not recorded which). The source of these receptors is a male donor with ankylosing spondylitis. Both conserved end residues are part of each CDR3. Each record gives: CDR3 protein, CDR3 DNA, V gene, D gene, clone size, J gene. The D gene is left open where the match is weak. The size field is filled for only some rows; it gives once, few, many or a size class.

CDR3: CASSPLTSGTYEQYF
DNA: TGTGCCAGCAGTCCCTTGACTAGCGGAACCTACGAGCAGTACTTC
V: TRBV12-3/TRBV12-4
D: TRBD2
size: few
J: TRBJ2-7

CDR3: CASKELGGANNEQFF
DNA: TGTGCCAGCAAAGAGTTAGGGGGGGCCAACAATGAGCAGTTCTTC
V: TRBV2
D: NA
size: few
J: TRBJ2-1

CDR3: CAISDQQSYEQYF
DNA: TGTGCCATCAGTGATCAACAATCCTACGAGCAGTACTTC
V: TRBV10-3
D: NA
size: few
J: TRBJ2-7

CDR3: CASSDLRGTGANGDGYTF
DNA: TGTGCCAGCAGTGACTTAAGAGGAACGGGGGCAAACGGGGATGGCTACACCTTC
V: TRBV6-2/TRBV6-3
D: NA
size: NA
J: TRBJ1-2

CDR3: CASSQGAASSYEQYF
DNA: TGTGCCAGCAGCCAAGGGGCAGCCAGCTCCTACGAGCAGTACTTC
V: TRBV11-2
D: NA
size: many
J: TRBJ2-7

CDR3: CASSRRDRGRGYGYTF
DNA: TGTGCCAGCAGCCGGCGGGACAGGGGGCGCGGGTATGGCTACACCTTC
V: TRBV6-1
D: TRBD1
size: NA
J: TRBJ1-2

CDR3: CSATGPSVLEQYF
DNA: TGCAGTGCAACCGGGCCGTCCGTGTTGGAGCAGTACTTC
V: TRBV20-1
D: NA
size: NA
J: TRBJ2-7

CDR3: CASSLVTGTQETQYF
DNA: TGCGCCAGCAGCTTGGTGACAGGGACCCAAGAGACCCAGTACTTC
V: TRBV5-1
D: TRBD1
size: few
J: TRBJ2-5

CDR3: CASSPYIGGYEQYF
DNA: TGTGCCAGCAGTCCCTACATCGGGGGCTACGAGCAGTACTTC
V: TRBV27
D: NA
size: few
J: TRBJ2-7

CDR3: CASSLDPAGGPTGKQFF
DNA: TGTGCCAGCAGTTTGGACCCAGCGGGAGGGCCTACGGGAAAGCAGTTCTTC
V: TRBV27
D: TRBD2
size: few
J: TRBJ2-1

CDR3: CSARGWGSGANVLTF
DNA: TGCAGTGCTAGAGGGTGGGGTTCTGGGGCCAACGTCCTGACTTTC
V: TRBV20-1
D: NA
size: few
J: TRBJ2-6

CDR3: CAIGTDSNYGYTF
DNA: TGTGCCATCGGGACGGATTCCAACTATGGCTACACCTTC
V: TRBV10-3
D: NA
size: few
J: TRBJ1-2

CDR3: CASSPTGTGGNEQFF
DNA: TGTGCCAGCAGCCCTACCGGGACAGGGGGGAATGAGCAGTTCTTC
V: TRBV28
D: TRBD1
size: few
J: TRBJ2-1

CDR3: CASEGGWVYGYTF
DNA: TGTGCCAGCGAGGGGGGCTGGGTCTATGGCTACACCTTC
V: TRBV2
D: NA
size: NA
J: TRBJ1-2

CDR3: CASRRTYIDTGELFF
DNA: TGTGCCAGCAGGCGGACTTACATCGACACCGGGGAGCTGTTTTTT
V: TRBV2
D: NA
size: few
J: TRBJ2-2

CDR3: CAISDDRTYTDTQYF
DNA: TGTGCCATCAGTGACGACAGGACATACACAGATACGCAGTATTTT
V: TRBV10-3
D: NA
size: NA
J: TRBJ2-3

CDR3: CASSPQGGSYSYEQYF
DNA: TGTGCCAGCTCACCCCAGGGCGGGAGCTACTCCTACGAGCAGTACTTC
V: TRBV18
D: TRBD2
size: NA
J: TRBJ2-7

CDR3: CASSQVWDTHNPNTEAFF
DNA: TGCGCCAGCAGCCAAGTGTGGGACACCCACAATCCAAACACTGAAGCTTTCTTT
V: TRBV4-1
D: NA
size: NA
J: TRBJ1-1

CDR3: CASSFAQDFNEQFF
DNA: TGTGCCAGCAGCTTTGCACAGGACTTCAATGAGCAGTTCTTC
V: TRBV5-6
D: NA
size: NA
J: TRBJ2-1

CDR3: CASSRGAERDEQFF
DNA: TGCGCCAGCAGCAGGGGGGCGGAGCGCGATGAGCAGTTCTTC
V: TRBV5-1
D: NA
size: NA
J: TRBJ2-1

CDR3: CASSPPGRGVGTNTEAFF
DNA: TGTGCCAGCAGCCCCCCTGGTCGCGGGGTGGGTACGAACACTGAAGCTTTCTTT
V: TRBV4-2
D: NA
size: NA
J: TRBJ1-1

CDR3: CSVEDRQTNYGYTF
DNA: TGCAGCGTTGAAGATAGACAGACTAACTATGGCTACACCTTC
V: TRBV29-1
D: NA
size: few
J: TRBJ1-2

CDR3: CASSIRQGIDTQYF
DNA: TGTGCCAGCAGTATACGACAGGGGATAGATACGCAGTATTTT
V: TRBV27
D: TRBD1
size: NA
J: TRBJ2-3

CDR3: CCARDFRVRGEKLFF
DNA: TGCTGTGCTAGAGATTTCAGGGTACGAGGAGAAAAACTGTTTTTT
V: TRBV20-1
D: NA
size: NA
J: TRBJ1-4

CDR3: CASSSSLRGLQETQYF
DNA: TGTGCCAGCAGCTCGTCTCTGCGGGGGTTGCAAGAGACCCAGTACTTC
V: TRBV5-8
D: TRBD2
size: few
J: TRBJ2-5

CDR3: CACSQVRGEGAPDTQYF
DNA: TGTGCCTGCAGCCAAGTTCGGGGTGAGGGGGCGCCCGATACGCAGTATTTT
V: TRBV3-1
D: TRBD1
size: NA
J: TRBJ2-3

CDR3: CASSLVSGAEAFF
DNA: TGTGCCAGCAGCTTAGTCTCAGGAGCAGAAGCTTTCTTT
V: TRBV7-9
D: NA
size: NA
J: TRBJ1-1

CDR3: CASSPSGYQETQYF
DNA: TGTGCCAGCAGCCCCTCGGGGTACCAAGAGACCCAGTACTTC
V: TRBV12-3/TRBV12-4
D: NA
size: NA
J: TRBJ2-5

CDR3: CASSQDPWGLSSYNSPLHF
DNA: TGCGCCAGCAGCCAAGACCCATGGGGACTCAGCTCCTATAATTCACCCCTCCACTTT
V: TRBV4-1
D: NA
size: NA
J: TRBJ1-6

CDR3: CASSQDPGDVYYEQFF
DNA: TGCGCCAGCAGCCAAGATCCAGGGGATGTCTACTATGAGCAGTTCTTC
V: TRBV4-1
D: NA
size: NA
J: TRBJ2-1

CDR3: CSAITSGGARNEQFF
DNA: TGCAGTGCTATAACCAGCGGGGGGGCTCGGAATGAGCAGTTCTTC
V: TRBV20-1
D: TRBD2
size: NA
J: TRBJ2-1

CDR3: CASSQDKGAGGGEQYF
DNA: TGCGCCAGCAGCCAAGATAAAGGGGCGGGAGGTGGCGAGCAGTACTTC
V: TRBV4-3
D: TRBD2
size: few
J: TRBJ2-7

CDR3: CSVVADTQAFF
DNA: TGCAGCGTTGTAGCGGATACTCAAGCTTTCTTT
V: TRBV29-1
D: NA
size: few
J: TRBJ1-1

CDR3: CASRPPGQGLQETQYSRETQYF
DNA: TGCGCCAGCAGACCACCGGGACAGGGGTTACAAGAGACCCAGTACTCAAGAGAGACCCAGTACTTC
V: TRBV5-1
D: TRBD1
size: few
J: TRBJ2-5

CDR3: CASSLGGHIMNSPLHF
DNA: TGTGCCAGCAGTTTAGGAGGACATATAATGAATTCACCCCTCCACTTT
V: TRBV12-3/TRBV12-4
D: NA
size: few
J: TRBJ1-6

CDR3: CASRDPGGGGFTGELFF
DNA: TGTGCCAGCAGGGACCCCGGCGGCGGGGGGTTTACCGGGGAGCTGTTTTTT
V: TRBV7-9
D: TRBD2
size: NA
J: TRBJ2-2

CDR3: CASSPRGTGGLEGFF
DNA: TGTGCCAGCAGCCCTCGGGGGACAGGGGGACTAGAGGGTTTCTTT
V: TRBV12-3/TRBV12-4
D: TRBD1
size: NA
J: TRBJ1-1

CDR3: CASSFQRDPSYEQYF
DNA: TGTGCCAGCAGTTTTCAGCGGGATCCCTCCTACGAGCAGTACTTC
V: TRBV6-5
D: TRBD2
size: NA
J: TRBJ2-7

CDR3: CASSPGRGQNIQYF
DNA: TGTGCCAGCAGCCCAGGCAGGGGCCAAAACATTCAGTACTTC
V: TRBV11-2
D: NA
size: many
J: TRBJ2-4

CDR3: CASKGGPATNEKLFF
DNA: TGTGCCAGCAAGGGGGGGCCTGCAACTAATGAAAAACTGTTTTTT
V: TRBV6-1
D: NA
size: NA
J: TRBJ1-4

CDR3: CASSPLIPSGRQETQYF
DNA: TGTGCCAGCTCACCATTAATTCCTAGCGGGAGACAAGAGACCCAGTACTTC
V: TRBV18
D: TRBD2
size: once
J: TRBJ2-5

CDR3: CASSLPGQWRAFF
DNA: TGTGCCAGCAGCCTACCGGGACAATGGAGAGCTTTCTTT
V: TRBV7-8
D: NA
size: few
J: TRBJ1-1

CDR3: CASSSLTATSGGLHEQYF
DNA: TGTGCCAGCAGCTCACTTACCGCGACTAGCGGGGGTCTTCATGAGCAGTACTTC
V: TRBV11-2
D: TRBD2
size: NA
J: TRBJ2-7

CDR3: CASSEGQRYQPQHF
DNA: TGTGCCAGCTCGGAGGGACAACGATATCAGCCCCAGCATTTT
V: TRBV18
D: NA
size: NA
J: TRBJ1-5

CDR3: CSARTGIYEQYF
DNA: TGCAGTGCTAGGACTGGGATTTACGAGCAGTACTTC
V: TRBV20-1
D: NA
size: NA
J: TRBJ2-7

CDR3: CASSSKQGNTEAFF
DNA: TGTGCCAGCAGTTCTAAACAGGGGAACACTGAAGCTTTCTTT
V: TRBV6-5
D: NA
size: few
J: TRBJ1-1

CDR3: CASSLNSGGAGTQYF
DNA: TGTGCCAGCAGTTTAAATAGCGGGGGGGCCGGTACGCAGTATTTT
V: TRBV12-3/TRBV12-4
D: TRBD2
size: many
J: TRBJ2-3

CDR3: CSALQGSYNEQFF
DNA: TGCAGCGCTTTACAGGGGAGCTACAATGAGCAGTTCTTC
V: TRBV29-1
D: TRBD1
size: few
J: TRBJ2-1

CDR3: CAWRASGMEEQFF
DNA: TGTGCCTGGAGGGCTAGCGGGATGGAGGAGCAGTTCTTC
V: TRBV30
D: TRBD2
size: NA
J: TRBJ2-1

CDR3: CSARGQAREFYNEQFF
DNA: TGCAGTGCTAGAGGCCAGGCGCGGGAGTTTTACAATGAGCAGTTCTTC
V: TRBV20-1
D: TRBD2
size: NA
J: TRBJ2-1

CDR3: CSARNYPITYEQYF
DNA: TGCAGTGCTAGGAACTACCCTATAACCTACGAGCAGTACTTC
V: TRBV20-1
D: NA
size: NA
J: TRBJ2-7

CDR3: CASSLAGRGYEQYF
DNA: TGCGCCAGCAGCTTGGCCGGCAGGGGCTACGAGCAGTACTTC
V: TRBV5-1
D: NA
size: many
J: TRBJ2-7

CDR3: CASSLAGTQSYTF
DNA: TGCGCCAGCAGCTTGGCCGGAACCCAGAGCTACACCTTC
V: TRBV5-1
D: NA
size: NA
J: TRBJ1-2

CDR3: CASSLLAGTHQPQHF
DNA: TGTGCCAGCAGTTTACTAGCAGGTACCCATCAGCCCCAGCATTTT
V: TRBV27
D: NA
size: few
J: TRBJ1-5

CDR3: CASSFLPLKGSGEQYF
DNA: TGTGCCAGCAGTTTTCTCCCATTGAAGGGCTCGGGGGAGCAGTACTTC
V: TRBV2
D: NA
size: NA
J: TRBJ2-7